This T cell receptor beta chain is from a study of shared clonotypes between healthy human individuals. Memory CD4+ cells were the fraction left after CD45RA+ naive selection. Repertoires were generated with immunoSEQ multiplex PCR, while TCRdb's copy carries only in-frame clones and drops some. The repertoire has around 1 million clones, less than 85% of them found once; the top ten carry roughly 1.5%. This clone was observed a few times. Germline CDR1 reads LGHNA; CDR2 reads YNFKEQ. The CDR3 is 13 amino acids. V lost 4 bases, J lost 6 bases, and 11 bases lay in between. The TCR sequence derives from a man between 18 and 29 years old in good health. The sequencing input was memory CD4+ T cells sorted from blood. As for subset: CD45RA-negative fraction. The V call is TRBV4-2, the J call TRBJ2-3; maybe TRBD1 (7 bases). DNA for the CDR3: TGTGCCAGCAGCCGACAGGGAGGCGATACGCAGTATTTT. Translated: CASSRQGGDTQYF.